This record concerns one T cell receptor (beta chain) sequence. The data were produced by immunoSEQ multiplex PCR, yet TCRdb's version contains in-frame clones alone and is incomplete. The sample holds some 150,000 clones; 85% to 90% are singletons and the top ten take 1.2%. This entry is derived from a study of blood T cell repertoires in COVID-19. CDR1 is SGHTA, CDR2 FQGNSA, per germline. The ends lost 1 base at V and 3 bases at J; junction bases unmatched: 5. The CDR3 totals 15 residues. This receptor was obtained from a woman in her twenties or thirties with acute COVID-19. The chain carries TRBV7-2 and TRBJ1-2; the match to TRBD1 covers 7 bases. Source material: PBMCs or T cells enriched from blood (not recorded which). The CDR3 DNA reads TGTGCCAGCAGCTTAGAATACAGGGGCGACTATGGCTACACCTTC. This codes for CASSLEYRGDYGYTF.